This T cell receptor (beta chain) was sequenced during a study of response to subunit inactivated influenza vaccine. This CDR3 has 16 amino acids. With 2 bases removed from V and 3 bases from J, the gap between germline ends came to 14 bases. From the RT-PCR reads, TCRdb called clonotypes with MiXCR, one entry per CDR3 protein. The sample includes around 760,000 distinct CDR3 sequences, about 14% of them seen just once. This chain joins TRBV12-3 or TRBV12-4 and TRBJ2-4; D ambiguous. This TCR came from a middle-aged man who received an inactivated influenza vaccine. The sample in question was PBMCs from blood, obtained less than 15 days before vaccination. For the CDR3, the DNA is TGTGCCAGCAGTTTAATTTTGGAAGGTGGCAAAAACATTCAGTACTTC. Protein: CASSLILEGGKNIQYF.